This TCR beta chain came from a study of CD8 T cells in ankylosing spondylitis. Study-wide findings and caveats: Reports of some motif variants in reactive arthritis synovial fluid and blood predate this one. What appeared characteristic of ankylosing spondylitis blood was a TCR beta motif of several highly homologous variants. The authors reported significant enrichment of disease-linked clones in matched ankylosing spondylitis synovial fluid.

The authors made TCR beta libraries by quantitative 5'-RACE with molecular barcodes. TCRdb independently ran MiXCR on the 5' RACE reads; one entry per CDR3 protein. The table records 240,000 or so distinct CDR3 sequences, over 8.5% of them present only once. This clonotype was detected many times. Its antigen is not identified. This TCR came from a male donor with ankylosing spondylitis or in good health (not recorded which). The sample taken for sequencing was blood, either unsorted or a sorted T cell fraction (not recorded which).

The CDR3 here is CASSLSSTGELFF. The DNA for the CDR3 is TGCGCCAGCAGCTTGTCATCGACCGGGGAGCTGTTTTTT. The gene calls are TRBV5-1 and TRBJ2-2, with D unclear. CDR1 is SGHRS and CDR2 is YFSETQ in the germline V gene. V was pared by 1 base and J by 5 bases, with 6 bases between. This CDR3 region has 13 residues.